This T cell receptor beta chain appears in the sequencing data of a study of blood T cell repertoires in COVID-19. As for the study in general: Whether acute or convalescent, the COVID-19 samples came from the United States, Italy and Spain. PBMCs, B-cell-depleted T cells, or T cells provided the cDNA or gDNA that made up the material.

The data were produced by immunoSEQ multiplex PCR, yet TCRdb's version contains in-frame clones alone and is incomplete. The table has nearly 350,000 clones, about nine tenths seen once. V was shortened by 7 bases and J by 2 bases, with 14 bases between the two germline ends. The germline CDR1 and CDR2 sequences are MDHEN and SYDVKM. The CDR3 consists of 14 residues. Patients from Seattle were sampled longitudinally, starting during active infection. The sequencing input was peripheral blood. This receptor was obtained from a woman aged 70-85 years with COVID-19, enrolled during active disease. The chain joins TRBV28 to TRBJ1-1; D may be TRBD1 (5 bases). CDR3 region: CASTRMGPNTEAFF. CDR3 DNA sequence: TGTGCCAGCACTCGTATGGGGCCTAACACTGAAGCTTTCTTT. Using reference TRBV28 and TRBJ1-1 for the parts outside the CDR3, the full variable domain is DVKVTQSSRYLVKRTGEKVFLECVQDMDHENMFWYRQDPGLGLRLIYFSYDVKMKEKGDIPEGYSVSREKKERFSLILESASTNQTSMYLCASTRMGPNTEAFFGQGTRLTVV.